This T cell receptor beta chain was captured in a study of chemoradiotherapy in HPV16-positive cancers. For the study at large: Functional T-cell assays on a couple of HPV16-positive patients' cells defined candidate HPV-specific clones and common TCR motifs. Study findings and constraints: Functional assays defining HPV-specific T cells used only a couple of HPV16-positive patients.

CDR1 and CDR2 (germline): LNHDA, SQIVND (reference sequence). This CDR3 has 15 amino acids. Unmatched junction bases numbered 6, after V lost 6 bases and J lost 3 bases. This clone was recorded once. Antigen: not known. Sequenced by immunoSEQ multiplex PCR; TCRdb stores in-frame clones only, minus some. The data hold about 30,000 clones, with about 91% observed a single time. This rearrangement joins TRBV19 to TRBJ1-5, with 9 bases fitting TRBD1. The sample was blood, taken from a patient who underwent chemoradiotherapy. This clonotype originated in a human donor with HPV-associated anogenital cancer. Here the CDR3 DNA reads TGTGCCAGTAGGGGGACAGGGAATGACAATCAGCCCCAGCATTTT. Protein sequence: CASRGTGNDNQPQHF.